This T cell receptor beta chain originates from a study of T cell responses to AZD1222 COVID-19 vaccine. Findings and caveats of the study: The CD4 TCRs associated with vaccination extended across spike and predominated at 160-218 and 743-854. Nearly half of the spike-specific TCRs reportedly recognize variant regions that carry no mutations.

The CDR3 loop spans 12 amino acids. Trimming removed 0 bases from V and 8 bases from J, with 6 bases in between. Germline V gives CDR1 SGHRS, CDR2 YFSETQ. Libraries were prepared by immunoSEQ multiplex PCR; TCRdb keeps only in-frame clonotypes and omits some of them. The data contain under 130,000 clones, around 94% of them singletons. On this clone itself: Its matching antigen is unknown.

Sequenced material: peripheral blood, taken on day 0 of AZD1222 vaccination. The sequence was collected from an adult in good health. The chain combines TRBV5-1 with TRBJ2-1; the D is unclear. In nucleotides, the CDR3 is TGCGCCAGCAGCTTGGCCTTTCATGAGCAGTTCTTC. Amino acids: CASSLAFHEQFF. Complete variable domain (other parts from reference TRBV5-1 and TRBJ2-1): KAGVTQTPRYLIKTRGQQVTLSCSPISGHRSVSWYQQTPGQGLQFLFEYFSETQRNKGNFPGRFSGRQFSNSRSEMNVSTLELGDSALYLCASSLAFHEQFFGPGTRLTVL.